The TCR beta chain described here comes from a study of human T cells and chemical hapten exposure. For the study at large: Patch tests applied 0.01% DPC to the upper back, read at 6 days.

Overall study results and limits: Because all patients had alopecia, their immune responses might differ from healthy ones. In comparison with controls, expanded TCRs gave rise to a significantly larger number of large CDR3 similarity clusters.

The CDR3 contains 17 residues. V shed 5 bases, J shed 8 bases, and the junction held 15 bases outside the gene matches. The germline V gene encodes CDR1 SGHKS and CDR2 YYEKEE (reference sequence). Each cDNA molecule in the library carried unique molecular identifiers. TCRdb reanalysed the RACE reads using MiXCR and keeps one entry per CDR3 protein. The table has roughly 160,000 distinct CDR3 sequences, approximately 14% seen once. Time point meaning: patch test 1, 2 weeks after DPC sensitization. Treatment denoted: therapeutic diphenylcyclopropenone sensitization with weekly scalp DPC. As regards this clonotype: Antigen: not known.

This specimen was whole blood, taken in connection with sensitization to the hapten diphenylcyclopropenone (DPC). The sequence came from a woman in her twenties or thirties with alopecia areata. Some clones in this sample may be carry-over from other donors' samples. The gene calls are TRBV5-5 and TRBJ1-6; 8 nucleotides line up with TRBD1. The CDR3 region is CASRPLRTGTGDSPLHF. The CDR3 bases are TGTGCCAGCAGGCCGCTCCGAACCGGGACAGGAGATTCACCCCTCCACTTT. The variable domain in full, completed from reference TRBV5-5 and TRBJ1-6, reads DAGVTQSPTHLIKTRGQQVTLRCSPISGHKSVSWYQQVLGQGPQFIFQYYEKEERGRGNFPDRFSARQFPNYSSELNVNALLLGDSALYLCASRPLRTGTGDSPLHFGNGTRLTVT.